Below, 27 T cell receptor beta chains from the same sample are listed, as sequenced in a study of identical twins. Each CDR3 protein gets one entry after TCRdb re-called the 5' RACE reads with MiXCR. Of 550,000 to 700,000 distinct CDR3 sequences listed, approximately 22% are singletons. This same sample was also part of a study on T cells expressing NK-cell markers.

The sample was PBMCs. The receptors were sampled from a young woman in good health.

This clonotype has a handful of counts. The chain combines TRBV12-3 or TRBV12-4 with TRBJ1-2; D perhaps matches TRBD1 (6 bases). CDR3 length: 13 residues. The V and J ends lost 6 bases and 8 bases respectively, with 16 bases between them. The CDR3 here is CASSPGQLSGYTF. CDR3 sequence (DNA): TGTGCCAGCAGCCCCGGACAGTTGAGCGGCTACACCTTC.

The DNA of the CDR3 is TGTGCCAGCAGCACCATTACAGGGGTAGAGACCCAGTACTTC. This encodes CASSTITGVETQYF. J is TRBJ2-5 and V is TRBV11-3; 7 nucleotides align to TRBD1. This CDR3 region has 14 residues. V was pared by 5 bases and J by 4 bases, with 7 bases of the junction left unmatched. Looked up from germline, CDR1 is SGHNT and CDR2 is YENEEA.

This clonotype showed up just a few times. This chain joins TRBV25-1 and TRBJ2-3; TRBD2 matches at 8 bases. The CDR3 contains 15 residues. Germline trimming cut 3 bases from V and 4 bases from J; bases unmatched to any gene: 6. Germline CDR1 is MGHDK and CDR2 is SYGVNS. The CDR3 sequence is CASSDPTSGADTQYF. Written as DNA, the CDR3 is TGTGCCAGCAGTGACCCCACTAGCGGAGCAGATACGCAGTATTTT.

The chain employs TRBV5-1 and TRBJ2-7; tentatively, D is TRBD2 (7 bases). Germline CDR1 SGHRS, CDR2 YFSETQ. This CDR3 region has 14 residues. V was trimmed by 4 bases and J by 2 bases, leaving 13 bases between them. Here the CDR3 DNA reads TGCGCCAGCAGCCGAGAGGGGGGGACCTACGAGCAGTACTTC. Encoded protein: CASSREGGTYEQYF.

This chain joins TRBV6-2 or TRBV6-3 and TRBJ2-3; no clear D. The V gene's germline CDR1 is MNHEY and CDR2 SVGEGT. Trimming shortened V by 2 bases and J by 0 bases, and 6 bases separated the two germline ends. This CDR3 comprises 14 residues. For the CDR3, the DNA is TGTGCCAGCAGTTACGAAAGCAGCACAGATACGCAGTATTTT. This codes for CASSYESSTDTQYF.

This clonotype appeared many times. The chain employs TRBV6-1 and TRBJ1-1, with 8 bases lining up with TRBD1. This CDR3 is built from 13 residues. The germline V gene has CDR1 MNHNS and CDR2 SASEGT. The V and J ends lost 6 bases and 12 bases, in that order; junction bases with no gene match: 12. The CDR3 reads CASSTRQGKGSFF. CDR3 nucleotide sequence: TGTGCCAGCAGCACCCGACAGGGGAAGGGCTCTTTCTTT.

V usage is TRBV27 and J usage is TRBJ2-7; 13 nucleotides line up with TRBD2. There are 15 residues in the CDR3. The germline gives CDR1 MNHEY, CDR2 SMNVEV (reference sequence). The trim removed 7 bases at V and 7 bases at J, leaving 10 bases unmatched. The chain's CDR3 is CASTRGTSGIGEQYF. The CDR3, as DNA: TGTGCCAGCACCCGCGGGACTAGCGGGATAGGGGAGCAGTACTTC.

This clonotype was observed a handful of times. The genes are TRBV12-3 or TRBV12-4 and TRBJ2-7, with D hard to call. V shed 1 base and J shed 2 bases, with 12 bases lying between them. This CDR3 has 15 amino acids. The CDR3 nucleotides read TGTGCCAGCAGTTTAGGGCTATTTGGGGCCTACGAGCAGTACTTC. The encoded protein is CASSLGLFGAYEQYF.

The V call is TRBV4-3, the J call TRBJ2-5; D is unclear. V was cut by 0 bases and J by 6 bases, with 14 bases left in between. Germline CDR1 LGHNA, CDR2 YSLEER. The CDR3 runs to 15 residues. CDR3 in amino acids: CASSQDVGVGKTQYF. The CDR3 DNA reads as TGCGCCAGCAGCCAAGATGTTGGGGTAGGGAAGACCCAGTACTTC.

This chain links TRBV20-1 with TRBJ2-7; D gene ambiguous. Trimming removed 3 bases at V and 2 bases at J, with 11 bases between. The CDR3 covers 13 residues. Germline lookup yields CDR1 DFQATT and CDR2 SNEGSKA (reference sequence). The CDR3 spells CSASARQTYEQYF. The CDR3 bases are TGCAGTGCTAGCGCCCGGCAGACCTACGAGCAGTACTTC.

There are a few counts of this clonotype. The rearrangement uses TRBV6-1 and TRBJ1-4, with TRBD1 matching 11 bases. The germline gives CDR1 MNHNS, CDR2 SASEGT. The CDR3 is 14 amino acids. V was pared by 11 bases and J by 5 bases, with 7 bases of the junction left unmatched. The CDR3 DNA sequence: TGTGCCTGGGACGGACAGGGGGCAAATGAAAAACTGTTTTTT. Translating gives CAWDGQGANEKLFF.

The rearrangement joins TRBV6-1 to TRBJ1-4; TRBD1 matches at 7 bases. The germline gives CDR1 MNHNS, CDR2 SASEGT. CDR3 length: 14 amino acids. The trim removed 6 bases at V and 3 bases at J, leaving 4 bases unmatched. In nucleotides, the CDR3 is TGTGCCAGCAGACCGGGACAGCCTAATGAAAAACTGTTTTTT. Protein: CASRPGQPNEKLFF.

This chain uses TRBV2 with TRBJ2-1; D is possibly TRBD1 (6 bases). Germline CDR1 SNHLY, CDR2 FYNNEI. The CDR3 covers 13 residues. Trimming cost V 5 bases and J 4 bases, with 9 bases left between them. The CDR3 region is CASSTGKYNEQFF. The CDR3 DNA follows: TGTGCCAGCAGTACAGGGAAATACAATGAGCAGTTCTTC.

This rearrangement joins TRBV4-1 to TRBJ2-7, with TRBD2 matching over 8 bases. The CDR3 runs 15 residues. Germline-derived CDR1 and CDR2 are MGHRA and YSYEKL. With 3 bases clipped from V and 3 bases from J, the junction kept 7 bases outside the gene matches. CDR3 sequence: CASSHERGSLYEQYF. As DNA, the CDR3 is TGCGCCAGCAGCCACGAGCGGGGGTCCCTCTACGAGCAGTACTTC.

The chain combines TRBV5-1 with TRBJ2-7, with TRBD1 matching over 7 bases. The germline V gene has CDR1 SGHRS and CDR2 YFSETQ. The CDR3 loop spans 13 amino acids. V trimming: 3 bases; J trimming: 6 bases; junction bases outside the gene matches: 6. CDR3 loop: CASSWTGTAEQYF. Here the CDR3 DNA reads TGCGCCAGCAGCTGGACAGGAACGGCCGAGCAGTACTTC.

The rearrangement joins TRBV19 to TRBJ1-2; D is possibly TRBD1 (6 bases). Deletions cut 4 bases from V and 8 bases from J, with 14 bases between. This CDR3 is 13 amino acids long. The germline V gene has CDR1 LNHDA and CDR2 SQIVND (reference sequence). The CDR3 protein is CASSKATGLGYTF. The CDR3 DNA follows: TGTGCCAGTAGTAAGGCGACAGGCCTCGGCTACACCTTC.

The J gene is TRBJ2-3, the V gene TRBV14; D call uncertain. The CDR3 totals 12 residues. Trimming removed 0 bases at V and 7 bases at J, with 5 bases between. Germline V gene sequence: CDR1 SGHDN, CDR2 FVKESK. The CDR3 protein is CASSQDRHTQYF. In DNA, the CDR3 is TGTGCCAGCAGCCAAGATCGACATACGCAGTATTTT. Variable domain in full (rest from reference TRBV14 and TRBJ2-3): EAGVTQFPSHSVIEKGQTVTLRCDPISGHDNLYWYRRVMGKEIKFLLHFVKESKQDESGMPNNRFLAERTGGTYSTLKVQPAELEDSGVYFCASSQDRHTQYFGPGTRLTVL.

The chain joins TRBV7-9 to TRBJ2-7, with D unclear. Germline V gene lookup returns CDR1 SEHNR and CDR2 FQNEAQ (reference sequence). The V gene lost 1 base and the J gene lost 12 bases, with 13 bases spanning the gap. This CDR3 spans 12 amino acids. This CDR3 reads CASSLGGRIWYF. The CDR3 region has the DNA TGTGCCAGCAGCTTAGGGGGAAGGATTTGGTACTTC.

Ten or more counts support this clonotype. The chain has TRBV6-5 and TRBJ1-1; the D is unclear. The V end was cut by 4 bases, the J end by 1 base, with 7 bases between. CDR1 MNHEY and CDR2 SVGAGI come from the germline V gene. The CDR3 sequence is 13 residues long. The CDR3 is CASSSGENTEAFF. In DNA form, the CDR3 reads TGTGCCAGCAGTTCCGGGGAGAACACTGAAGCTTTCTTT.

The chain combines TRBV19 with TRBJ1-1; no clear D gene. Germline CDR1 is LNHDA and CDR2 is SQIVND (reference sequence). Trimming left V 7 bases short and J 0 bases short, with 9 bases between. The CDR3 contains 13 residues. The CDR3 nucleotides read TGTGCCAGTAAAGGGTGGATGAACACTGAAGCTTTCTTT. Translation: CASKGWMNTEAFF.

This clonotype has only a few counts. The chain uses TRBV12-3 or TRBV12-4 and TRBJ1-6; D is unclear. This CDR3 spans 16 amino acids. Trimming removed 0 bases from V and 8 bases from J, with 14 bases in between. This chain's CDR3 is CASSLAPTERYSPLHF. The CDR3 DNA is TGTGCCAGCAGTTTAGCGCCCACAGAGCGGTATTCACCCCTCCACTTT.

This clonotype was observed many times. J is TRBJ1-4 and V is TRBV20-1; D uncertain. The CDR3 consists of 12 residues. Germline V gene sequence: CDR1 DFQATT, CDR2 SNEGSKA (reference sequence). V dropped 1 base and J dropped 3 bases, with 3 bases sitting between them. The CDR3 region has the DNA TGCAGTGCTAGAGGGCCTAATGAAAAACTGTTTTTT. As protein: CSARGPNEKLFF.

This clonotype was detected a few times. V is TRBV7-2 and J is TRBJ2-7; D is uncertain. This CDR3 region has 13 residues. Germline V gene data show CDR1 as SGHTA and CDR2 as FQGNSA. The ends were cut back, 3 bases at V and 4 bases at J, with 10 bases in the middle. CDR3 residues: CASSFLVRYEQYF. CDR3 sequence (DNA): TGTGCCAGCAGCTTCCTAGTTAGGTACGAGCAGTACTTC.

This clonotype has a count of ten or more. This chain joins TRBV29-1 and TRBJ1-2, with D possibly being TRBD1 (5 bases). CDR1 SQVTM and CDR2 ANQGSEA come from the germline V gene. V shed 5 bases and J shed 6 bases, with 16 bases lying between them. This CDR3 contains 13 residues. The CDR3 here is CSVTKGGVDGYTF. The CDR3, as DNA: TGCAGCGTTACAAAAGGAGGGGTGGATGGCTACACCTTC.

The J gene is TRBJ2-2, the V gene TRBV5-6; D not certain. CDR1 is SGHDT and CDR2 is YYEEEE in the germline V gene. V was shortened by 3 bases and J by 7 bases, with 7 bases between the two germline ends. CDR3 size: 12 residues. This CDR3 reads CASSSEVGELFF. The CDR3 DNA follows: TGTGCCAGCAGCTCAGAAGTCGGGGAGCTGTTTTTT. The full variable domain, in which reference TRBV5-6 and TRBJ2-2 provide the parts outside the CDR3, is DAGVTQSPTHLIKTRGQQVTLRCSPKSGHDTVSWYQQALGQGPQFIFQYYEEEERQRGNFPDRFSGHQFPNYSSELNVNALLLGDSALYLCASSSEVGELFFGEGSRLTVL.

This clonotype occurred a few times. The chain couples TRBV4-1 to TRBJ2-1, with a tentative D call TRBD2 (5 bases). CDR1 is MGHRA and CDR2 is YSYEKL in the germline V gene. The CDR3 consists of 16 residues. V was pared by 5 bases and J by 0 bases, with 14 bases between. The CDR3 DNA reads TGCGCCAGCAGCGGCCGGACTCGGAGCTCCTACAATGAGCAGTTCTTC. This translates into CASSGRTRSSYNEQFF.

Here the CDR3 DNA reads TGCAGTGCTAGAGATCAGGGAGTACAGCCCCAGCATTTT. This sequence encodes CSARDQGVQPQHF. The chain links TRBV20-1 to TRBJ1-5; D might be TRBD1 (5 bases). The CDR3 runs to 13 residues. From germline, CDR1 is DFQATT and CDR2 SNEGSKA (reference sequence). The V end was cut by 0 bases, the J end by 7 bases, with 10 bases between.